This T cell receptor (beta chain) was captured by sequencing in a study of blood T cell repertoires in COVID-19. The CDR3 is made up of 14 amino acids. Germline CDR1 reads SEHNR; CDR2 reads FQNEAQ (reference sequence). Trimming left V 0 bases short and J 6 bases short, with 12 bases between. Sequencing was performed with immunoSEQ multiplex PCR; in TCRdb, only in-frame clones are kept and a portion is missing. The data show approximately 270,000 clones, 80% to 90% seen once. This chain connects TRBV7-9 to TRBJ2-7; possibly TRBD2 for D (6 bases). This TCR came from a woman aged 45 to 65 who had recovered from COVID-19. Sample: PBMCs or T cells enriched from blood (not recorded which). The CDR3 protein is CASSLAEKGLEQYF. Written as DNA, the CDR3 is TGTGCCAGCAGCTTAGCGGAGAAGGGACTCGAGCAGTACTTC.